The clone carrying this T cell receptor beta chain came up a few times. These data are taken from a study of beta chain features in type 1 diabetes. From germline, CDR1 is SGDLS and CDR2 YYNGEE. Between the trimmed V and J ends, which lost 0 bases and 5 bases, there was a span of 7 bases. CDR3 length: 13 amino acids. Expressed TCRB transcripts got sequenced, as all isolated RNA was reverse transcribed. Generated by immunoSEQ multiplex PCR, the TCRdb table keeps only in-frame clones and is missing some. The sample includes under 450,000 clones, 11% to 15% of them seen just once. The TCR sequence derives from a man aged 25-40 years in good health. Specimen: naive CD4+ T cells from blood. The chain links TRBV9 to TRBJ2-3; D unclear. The CDR3 reads CASSVVTGDTQYF. For the CDR3, the DNA is TGTGCCAGCAGCGTAGTTACGGGAGATACGCAGTATTTT.